This entry lists 8 T cell receptor beta chains sequenced from one sample in a study of T cell repertoires in cytomegalovirus infection. No antigen has been identified for these receptors. TCRdb independently ran MiXCR on the reads; one entry per CDR3 protein. The sample has 370,000 or so distinct CDR3 sequences; roughly 34% are singletons. The source material was cultured PBMCs, sampled from culture after CMV antigen stimulation. The receptors come from a human donor in good health (CMV status not recorded). Some clones in this sample may be carry-over from other donors' samples.

The chain is built from TRBV6-6 and TRBJ2-3, with a possible D match to TRBD1 (6 bases). CDR1 and CDR2 (germline): MNHNY, SVGAGI (reference sequence). V shed 7 bases and J shed 1 base, with 15 bases lying between them. This CDR3 spans 15 amino acids. The CDR3 sequence is CASTRQVEGTDTQYF. CDR3 sequence (DNA): TGTGCCAGCACCCGACAGGTTGAGGGCACAGATACGCAGTATTTT.

At least ten counts were recorded for this clonotype. J is TRBJ1-1 and V is TRBV7-2, with D tentatively TRBD1 (6 bases). Trimming pared 6 bases from V and 1 base from J, leaving 9 bases between. There are 13 residues in the CDR3. Germline CDR1 and CDR2: SGHTA and FQGNSA. Here the CDR3 reads CASREGQNTEAFF. The CDR3 DNA reads TGTGCCAGCAGGGAGGGACAGAACACTGAAGCTTTCTTT.

The chain employs TRBV5-6 and TRBJ2-7; D perhaps matches TRBD2 (5 bases). V gave up 1 base and J gave up 3 bases, with 20 bases separating them. Germline lookup yields CDR1 SGHDT and CDR2 YYEEEE. This CDR3 comprises 17 residues. The CDR3 sequence: CASSLSLEAISGYEQYV. In nucleotides, the CDR3 is TGTGCCAGCAGCTTGTCATTGGAGGCCATCTCGGGCTACGAGCAGTACGTC.

The rearrangement uses TRBV5-8 and TRBJ1-1; D uncertain. The V gene lost 0 bases and the J gene lost 6 bases, with 12 bases spanning the gap. Germline V gene data show CDR1 as SGHTS and CDR2 as YDEGEE. There are 14 residues in the CDR3. The DNA for the CDR3 is TGTGCCAGCAGCTTGGGACTGGTAACTGCTGAAGCTTTCTTT. It translates to CASSLGLVTAEAFF.

The chain employs TRBV29-1 and TRBJ2-7, with 9 bases identical to TRBD2. CDR1 is SQVTM and CDR2 is ANQGSEA in the germline V gene. This CDR3 spans 13 amino acids. The V segment lost 7 bases and the J segment 2 bases; nucleotides outside the gene matches: 6. The CDR3 here is CSAGTSQTYEQYF. In DNA, the CDR3 is TGCAGCGCTGGGACTAGCCAGACCTACGAGCAGTACTTC.

This rearrangement joins TRBV27 to TRBJ2-7, with D uncertain. The CDR3 covers 15 residues. Looked up from germline, CDR1 is MNHEY and CDR2 is SMNVEV (reference sequence). The V end was cut by 5 bases, the J end by 2 bases, with 16 bases between. The CDR3 nucleotides are TGTGCCAGCAGTCCACCAGCCCGTCGGGCCTACGAGCAGTACTTC. It yields the protein CASSPPARRAYEQYF.

This clonotype appeared a few times. This CDR3 is CASSEWGGGGGTEAFF. The CDR3 DNA reads as TGTGCCAGCAGTGAATGGGGGGGTGGGGGAGGAACTGAAGCTTTCTTT. This chain joins TRBV25-1 and TRBJ1-1; D perhaps matches TRBD1 (5 bases). CDR1 MGHDK and CDR2 SYGVNS come from the germline V gene. V lost 1 base, J lost 5 bases, and 17 bases lay in between. The CDR3 runs 16 residues.

The J gene is TRBJ2-1, the V gene TRBV5-1; no definite D call. The V gene's germline CDR1 is SGHRS and CDR2 YFSETQ. The V end lost 0 bases, the J end lost 15 bases, and 13 bases lay between the germline ends. The CDR3 sequence is 12 residues long. The CDR3: CASSLVAGPVFF. DNA of the CDR3: TGCGCCAGCAGCTTGGTGGCCGGGCCGGTGTTCTTC.